These T cell receptor beta chains were read from a single sample in a study of response to subunit inactivated influenza vaccine. TCRdb reprocessed the RT-PCR reads via MiXCR and lists one record per CDR3 protein. The table records 180,000 or so distinct CDR3 sequences, about 12% of them present only once. These same data were also listed under a study on T cells expressing NK-cell markers.

Sequencing was performed on CD8+ T cells sorted from PBMCs, taken about 13 days after vaccination. All receptors derive from a man in his forties or fifties who received an inactivated influenza vaccine. Each CDR3 is given with its conserved first and last residue. D genes are given only for firm matches. The size entry is marked missing in some rows and otherwise reads once, few, many or a size class.

clone_size,v_call,j_call,d_call,cdr3_aa,cdr3_nt
-,TRBV11-2,TRBJ1-2,TRBD1,CASSPRTGYGYTF,TGTGCCAGCAGCCCTAGGACAGGCTATGGCTACACCTTC
few,TRBV9,TRBJ2-6,-,CASTSRHGANVLTF,TGTGCCAGCACCTCAAGACATGGGGCCAACGTCCTGACTTTC
-,TRBV3-1,TRBJ1-1,-,CASSQYNRATEAFF,TGTGCCAGCAGCCAGTATAACCGGGCCACTGAAGCTTTCTTT
few,TRBV15,TRBJ1-3,TRBD1,CATSKLTDRPLDSGNTIYF,TGTGCCACCAGCAAGTTGACGGACAGGCCACTTGACTCTGGAAACACCATATATTTT
many,TRBV5-1,TRBJ2-1,TRBD1,CASSPPTQGVIIEQFF,TGCGCCAGCAGCCCACCGACCCAGGGGGTAATTATTGAGCAGTTCTTC
few,TRBV6-5,TRBJ2-7,-,CASSYDKTYEQYF,TGTGCCAGCAGTTATGACAAAACCTACGAGCAGTACTTC
once,TRBV7-2,TRBJ2-2,-,CASSLGEANTGELFF,TGTGCCAGCAGCTTAGGCGAAGCGAACACCGGGGAGCTGTTTTTT
-,TRBV7-8,TRBJ2-1,-,CASSYRDAEVNEQFF,TGTGCCAGCAGCTATCGGGACGCGGAAGTGAATGAGCAGTTCTTC
-,TRBV6-2/TRBV6-3,TRBJ2-1,TRBD1,CASMGTGGFSGSLPSNEQFF,TGTGCCAGCATGGGGACAGGGGGGTTTAGCGGGAGCCTCCCCTCCAATGAGCAGTTCTTC
many,TRBV5-1,TRBJ2-7,-,CASSPVPAGTPYEQYF,TGCGCCAGCAGCCCAGTTCCGGCAGGGACGCCCTACGAGCAGTACTTC
few,TRBV27,TRBJ2-7,-,CASSPQGYYEQYF,TGTGCCAGCAGTCCGCAGGGCTACTACGAGCAGTACTTC
many,TRBV6-1,TRBJ2-1,TRBD2,CASSTSSGGYNEQFF,TGTGCCAGCAGCACTTCTAGCGGGGGGTACAATGAGCAGTTCTTC
-,TRBV4-1,TRBJ1-5,-,CASSQGYGDPKPWPQHF,TGCGCCAGCAGCCAAGGTTATGGTGACCCGAAACCATGGCCCCAGCATTTT
-,TRBV24-1,TRBJ2-1,TRBD2,CATSDLAGGLLEQFF,TGTGCCACCAGTGATCTAGCGGGAGGGCTACTTGAGCAGTTCTTC
-,TRBV6-1,TRBJ2-7,-,CASRKGRGLTSYEQYF,TGTGCCAGCAGAAAAGGACGGGGACTTACCTCCTACGAGCAGTACTTC
few,TRBV7-2,TRBJ2-1,TRBD2,CASSSIAGGPGEQFF,TGTGCCAGCAGCTCGATAGCGGGAGGGCCTGGTGAGCAGTTCTTC